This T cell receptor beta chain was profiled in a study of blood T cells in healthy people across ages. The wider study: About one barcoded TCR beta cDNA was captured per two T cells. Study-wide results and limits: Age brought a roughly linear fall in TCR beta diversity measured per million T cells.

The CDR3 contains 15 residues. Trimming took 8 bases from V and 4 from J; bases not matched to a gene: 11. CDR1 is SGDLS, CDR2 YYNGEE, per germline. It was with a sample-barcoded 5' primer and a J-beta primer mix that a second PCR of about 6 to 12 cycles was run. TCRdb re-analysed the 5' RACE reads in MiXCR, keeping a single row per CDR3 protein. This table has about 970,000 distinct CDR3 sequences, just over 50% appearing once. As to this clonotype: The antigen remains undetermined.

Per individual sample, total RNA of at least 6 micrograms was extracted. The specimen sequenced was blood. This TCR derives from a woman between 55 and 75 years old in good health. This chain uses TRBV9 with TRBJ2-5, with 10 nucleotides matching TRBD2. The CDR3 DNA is TGTGCCAGTGTTTTCGGGACTAGCGTGGGAGAGACCCAGTACTTC. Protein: CASVFGTSVGETQYF.